These 18 T cell receptor beta chains originate from one sample sequenced in a study of cytomegalovirus exposure and HLA in healthy donors. PCR primers comprised 60 Vbeta and 13 Jbeta primers. The assay was immunoSEQ multiplex PCR, and TCRdb's table has in-frame clones only and misses some. The sample has under 80,000 clones; about 65% are singletons. Material for sequencing was PBMCs. Receptor source: a woman aged 25 to 45 in good health and CMV-seronegative.

Note on this clone: The sample contains more than one DNA sequence encoding this CDR3. This chain connects TRBV7-2 to TRBJ2-5; 7 bases map to TRBD2. V dropped 5 bases and J dropped 4; count of bases not matched to a gene: 4. CDR3 size: 13 residues. Germline V CDR1 and CDR2: SGHTA, FQGNSA. The CDR3: CASSPGRRETQYF. The CDR3 nucleotides are TGTGCCAGCAGCCCCGGGAGGAGAGAGACCCAGTACTTC. Complete variable domain (other parts from reference TRBV7-2 and TRBJ2-5): GAGVSQSPSNKVTEKGKDVELRCDPISGHTALYWYRQSLGQGLEFLIYFQGNSAPDKSGLPSDRFSAERTGGSVSTLTIQRTQQEDSAVYLCASSPGRRETQYFGPGTRLLVL.

This clone appeared once. The CDR3 spells CASSYPGANEQFF. The CDR3 DNA reads TGTGCCAGCAGCTATCCGGGAGCTAATGAGCAGTTCTTC. The chain combines TRBV5-8 with TRBJ2-1; D is possibly TRBD2 (6 bases). CDR3 size: 13 residues. Germline lookup yields CDR1 SGHTS and CDR2 YDEGEE. Trimming cost V 3 bases and J 7 bases, with 11 bases left between them.

The chain has TRBV6-1 and TRBJ1-5; D is uncertain. CDR3 length equals 13 residues. V lost 9 bases to trimming and J lost 0 bases, with 9 bases between them. CDR1 and CDR2 from the germline V gene are MNHNS and SASEGT. CDR3 amino acids: CASLEYSNQPQHF. The CDR3 region has the DNA TGTGCCAGTTTAGAATATAGCAATCAGCCCCAGCATTTT.

The genes are TRBV27 and TRBJ1-2; D may be TRBD1 (6 bases). The germline V gene encodes CDR1 MNHEY and CDR2 SMNVEV (reference sequence). V was cut by 0 bases and J by 4 bases, with 12 bases left in between. CDR3 length: 15 residues. In DNA form, the CDR3 reads TGTGCCAGCAGTTTATCCGGGTCAGGGGCCTATGGCTACACCTTC. Amino acid sequence: CASSLSGSGAYGYTF.

V and J are TRBV6-5 and TRBJ1-2; TRBD1 agrees at 7 bases. Trimming removed 7 bases from V and 5 bases from J; junction bases left unmatched: 13. The CDR3 contains 15 residues. Germline-derived CDR1 and CDR2 are MNHEY and SVGAGI. The CDR3 nucleotides are TGTGCCAGCATCCCTTCCCGGGACAGACTTTATGGCTACACCTTC. The encoded protein is CASIPSRDRLYGYTF.

This chain joins TRBV7-6 and TRBJ1-4; 10 nucleotides line up with TRBD1. The CDR3 sequence is 15 residues long. The V gene end was trimmed by 5 bases and the J gene end by 7 bases; junction bases not matched to a gene: 7. CDR1 and CDR2 from the germline V gene are SGHVS and FNYEAQ. This CDR3 is CASSRGQGVGEKLFF. Here the CDR3 DNA reads TGTGCCAGCAGCCGAGGACAGGGGGTGGGTGAAAAACTGTTTTTT.

The gene calls are TRBV25-1 and TRBJ2-1, with TRBD2 identical over 8 bases. Germline assignment: CDR1 MGHDK and CDR2 SYGVNS. J was trimmed by 4 bases and V by 2 bases; bases with no gene match: 4. CDR3 length equals 15 residues. CDR3 sequence reads: CASSEGRGAYNEQFF. Written as DNA, the CDR3 is TGTGCCAGCAGTGAAGGGCGGGGGGCGTACAATGAGCAGTTCTTC.

V gene TRBV7-3 combines with J gene TRBJ1-3; D not certain. The CDR3 spans 16 residues. V lost 2 bases to trimming and J lost 0 bases, with 11 bases between them. Germline V gene data show CDR1 as SGHTA and CDR2 as FQGTGA. CDR3 loop: CASSLVRVSSGNTIYF. CDR3 sequence (DNA): TGTGCCAGCAGCTTAGTCCGGGTTAGCTCTGGAAACACCATATATTTT. Complete variable domain (other parts from reference TRBV7-3 and TRBJ1-3): GAGVSQTPSNKVTEKGKYVELRCDPISGHTALYWYRQSLGQGPEFLIYFQGTGAADDSGLPNDRFFAVRPEGSVSTLKIQRTERGDSAVYLCASSLVRVSSGNTIYFGEGSWLTVV.

The genes are TRBV9 and TRBJ2-3, with no clear D. This CDR3 has 13 residues. CDR1 and CDR2 from the germline V gene are SGDLS and YYNGEE. V shed 2 bases and J shed 6 bases, with 10 bases lying between them. In DNA, the CDR3 is TGTGCCAGCAGCGTTTTTGTGCAGGATACGCAGTATTTT. Its translation: CASSVFVQDTQYF.

The V call is TRBV19, the J call TRBJ1-1; D gene ambiguous. The germline gives CDR1 LNHDA, CDR2 SQIVND (reference sequence). V dropped 7 bases and J dropped 1 base, with 22 bases sitting between them. CDR3 length: 17 residues. The CDR3 sequence: CASTTAEANSANTEAFF. The CDR3 region has the DNA TGTGCCAGTACCACGGCGGAGGCCAACAGTGCGAACACTGAAGCTTTCTTT.

This clone was detected once. J is TRBJ2-7 and V is TRBV5-4; 10 bases are shared with TRBD1. V gave up 4 bases and J gave up 3 bases; unmatched junction bases: 7. Germline lookup yields CDR1 SGHNT and CDR2 YYREEE (reference sequence). The CDR3 contains 15 residues. The CDR3 is CASSPRGQGNYEQYF. In DNA form, the CDR3 reads TGTGCCAGCAGCCCGAGGGGACAGGGGAACTACGAGCAGTACTTC.

In the case of this clone: The junction departs from germline at one end; a sequencing error may be responsible. The V and J genes are TRBV10-3 and TRBJ1-2; D may be TRBD1 (5 bases). CDR3 length equals 14 residues. Per the germline V gene, CDR1 is ENHRY and CDR2 is SYGVKD. The CDR3 loop is CASSSGDGRYGYTF. CDR3 DNA: TGTGCCAGCAGTAGCGGGGACGGGCGCTATGGCTACACCTTC.

V is TRBV4-1 and J is TRBJ1-4; the D gene is possibly TRBD1 (5 bases). The CDR3 runs 15 residues. In germline, CDR1 is MGHRA, CDR2 YSYEKL. V gave up 0 bases and J gave up 8 bases, with 13 bases separating them. CDR3 region: CASSQEGRGWEKLFF. CDR3 coding DNA: TGCGCCAGCAGCCAAGAGGGGAGGGGATGGGAAAAACTGTTTTTT.

The chain uses TRBV28 and TRBJ1-1; the D gene is possibly TRBD1 (6 bases). Germline V gene lookup returns CDR1 MDHEN and CDR2 SYDVKM. Trimming stripped 8 bases from V and 1 base from J, with 17 bases between. This CDR3 has 15 residues. The CDR3 sequence is CASSRGGRRNTEAFF. The CDR3, as DNA: TGTGCCAGCTCGAGGGGGGGCAGGAGGAACACTGAAGCTTTCTTT.

This clone was seen only once. The chain carries TRBV27 and TRBJ2-7; 9 nucleotides align to TRBD1. Germline V CDR1 and CDR2: MNHEY, SMNVEV (reference sequence). Trimming removed 5 bases from V and 5 bases from J; junction bases left unmatched: 10. This CDR3 contains 15 residues. The CDR3 nucleotides read TGTGCCAGCAGTCACATTGGACAGGGGTTCCACGAGCAGTACTTC. Translating gives CASSHIGQGFHEQYF.

V is TRBV28 and J is TRBJ1-5, with a possible D match to TRBD1 (5 bases). This CDR3 is 13 amino acids long. V lost 6 bases and J 2 bases, leaving 8 bases between the germline ends. CDR1 and CDR2 from the germline V gene are MDHEN and SYDVKM. In DNA form, the CDR3 reads TGTGCCAGCAGCAGGGAGGGCAATCAGCCCCAGCATTTT. Translation: CASSREGNQPQHF.

In this sample, this clone turned up once. The rearrangement uses TRBV2 and TRBJ2-7; no definite D call. The germline gives CDR1 SNHLY, CDR2 FYNNEI. The CDR3 spans 12 residues. This CDR3 is CSKEKAAYEQYF. The CDR3 nucleotides are TGTTCCAAGGAGAAGGCGGCATACGAGCAGTACTTC.

This sequence joins TRBV7-6 and TRBJ2-3; 14 bases are shared with TRBD2. V lost 2 bases and J lost 6; bases outside the gene matches: 10. This CDR3 is built from 18 residues. The germline CDR1 and CDR2 sequences are SGHVS and FNYEAQ. The DNA for the CDR3 is TGTGCCAGCAGCTTAACCTCGACTAGCGGGGGGGCAGGTGATACGCAGTATTTT. Its protein product is CASSLTSTSGGAGDTQYF.